This T cell receptor beta chain was captured by sequencing in a study of CD8+CD57+ T cells in acquired aplastic anemia. Study details: On average, sorted CD4+ and CD8+ cells gave approximately 3 ug of DNA.

V dropped 6 bases and J dropped 4; count of bases not matched to a gene: 12. The CDR3 is 16 amino acids. Looked up from germline, CDR1 is MNHNS and CDR2 is SASEGT. All sequencing subjects had displayed CD8+CD57+ cell expansion on flow cytometry. The cohort consisted entirely of patients having severe acquired aplastic anemia. This clonotype has just a few counts. According to the study, genomic DNA was the template for TCR beta VDJ and CDR3 profiling. Via MiXCR, TCRdb re-called the reads, giving one row per CDR3 protein. The sample contains 150,000 to 200,000 distinct CDR3 sequences, 45% to 55% of which appear only once.

The rearrangement joins TRBV6-1 to TRBJ1-3, with TRBD1 matching 7 bases. Sequencing was carried out using sorted CD4+, CD8+, or CD8+CD57+ T cells (not recorded which) from PBMCs. This TCR was sampled from a human donor with aplastic anemia. CDR3 sequence: CASSQGTAGSGNTIYF. DNA of the CDR3: TGTGCCAGCAGCCAGGGGACAGCAGGGTCGGGAAACACCATATATTTT.